Below are 26 T cell receptor beta chains sequenced from a single sample in a study of multiple sclerosis patients with progressive multifocal leukoencephalopathy. Clones were sequenced by immunoSEQ multiplex PCR, and TCRdb holds only the in-frame ones, with some missing. The sample has fewer than 40,000 clones, over 90% seen once. The time point was: before natalizumab initiation. The sequencing input was PBMCs. All receptors derive from a man aged 25-45 years with multiple sclerosis.

The chain uses TRBV7-7 and TRBJ2-5; weak D call: TRBD1 (5 bases). Trimming removed 7 bases at V and 9 bases at J, with 18 bases between. The CDR3 covers 13 residues. Germline lookup yields CDR1 SSHAT and CDR2 FNYEAQ (reference sequence). The CDR3 sequence: CASTPNGLGAQYF. CDR3 DNA sequence: TGTGCCAGCACCCCCAACGGGTTAGGGGCCCAGTACTTC.

This clone has just a few counts. The chain has TRBV18 and TRBJ1-1; 7 bases line up with TRBD1. This CDR3 region has 15 residues. Germline CDR1 is KGHSH and CDR2 is LQKENI. With V trimmed by 5 bases and J by 1 base, 7 bases remained unmatched. CDR3 region: CASSSAGGGNTEAFF. The CDR3 coding sequence is TGTGCCAGCTCATCCGCAGGGGGTGGGAACACTGAAGCTTTCTTT.

The chain joins TRBV9 to TRBJ2-1; the match to TRBD2 covers 7 bases. Germline CDR1 is SGDLS and CDR2 is YYNGEE. Trimming removed 3 bases from V and 5 bases from J; junction bases left unmatched: 8. The CDR3 is 15 amino acids. The CDR3 sequence: CASSASGTTDNEQFF. CDR3 nucleotides: TGTGCCAGCAGCGCAAGCGGGACTACAGACAATGAGCAGTTCTTC.

The J gene is TRBJ1-2, the V gene TRBV5-6; TRBD1 might be the D (5 bases). The length of the CDR3 is 13 residues. From germline, CDR1 is SGHDT and CDR2 YYEEEE. Trimming cost V 4 bases and J 1 base, with 8 bases left between them. This chain's CDR3 is CASSMGVNYGYTF. The CDR3 DNA reads TGTGCCAGCAGCATGGGGGTTAACTATGGCTACACCTTC.

J is TRBJ1-2 and V is TRBV7-2, with a possible D match to TRBD1 (6 bases). The V and J ends lost 6 bases and 3 bases respectively, with 11 bases between them. The length of the CDR3 is 13 residues. CDR1 is SGHTA, CDR2 FQGNSA, per germline. CDR3 sequence: CASRKGGDYGYTF. Here the CDR3 DNA reads TGTGCCAGCAGAAAGGGGGGTGACTATGGCTACACCTTC. The variable domain in full, completed from reference TRBV7-2 and TRBJ1-2, reads GAGVSQSPSNKVTEKGKDVELRCDPISGHTALYWYRQSLGQGLEFLIYFQGNSAPDKSGLPSDRFSAERTGGSVSTLTIQRTQQEDSAVYLCASRKGGDYGYTFGSGTRLTVV.

V is TRBV7-2 and J is TRBJ2-7; 10 bases agree with TRBD1. Germline V gene lookup returns CDR1 SGHTA and CDR2 FQGNSA. The CDR3 has 16 residues. V lost 3 bases, J lost 6 bases, and 11 bases stayed unmatched. The CDR3 DNA follows: TGTGCCAGCAGCTTGGGGCCTGCGGGACAGGGGACCGAGCAGTACTTC. As protein: CASSLGPAGQGTEQYF.

The rearrangement uses TRBV7-2 and TRBJ1-2; D gene ambiguous. Trimming pared 3 bases from V and 4 bases from J, leaving 9 bases between. The CDR3 contains 13 residues. Germline V CDR1 and CDR2: SGHTA, FQGNSA. The chain's CDR3 is CASSFGRIYGYTF. The DNA of the CDR3 is TGTGCCAGCAGCTTTGGGCGGATCTATGGCTACACCTTC.

This chain connects TRBV19 to TRBJ1-2; TRBD1 might be the D (5 bases). V was clipped by 5 bases and J by 6 bases, with 13 bases between them. CDR1 is LNHDA and CDR2 is SQIVND in the germline V gene (reference sequence). CDR3 length: 13 amino acids. The CDR3 protein is CASSVQGYHGYTF. The CDR3 DNA is TGTGCCAGTAGTGTCCAGGGTTACCATGGCTACACCTTC.

This rearrangement joins TRBV11-2 to TRBJ2-7; 13 bases map to TRBD2. The CDR3 covers 16 residues. Germline V lookup: CDR1 SGHAT, CDR2 FQNNGV. With V trimmed by 5 bases and J by 6 bases, 10 bases remained unmatched. The CDR3 reads CASSPGTSGTTGEQYF. As DNA, the CDR3 is TGTGCCAGCAGCCCCGGGACTAGCGGGACGACCGGCGAGCAGTACTTC.

CDR3 in amino acids: CASSLVETDTQYF. The CDR3 DNA sequence: TGTGCCAGCAGCTTGGTGGAGACCGATACGCAGTATTTT. The chain links TRBV5-4 to TRBJ2-3, with no clear D. V lost 0 bases to trimming and J lost 6 bases, with 8 bases between them. CDR1 and CDR2 from the germline V gene are SGHNT and YYREEE (reference sequence). This CDR3 has 13 residues.

V usage is TRBV25-1 and J usage is TRBJ2-1; 12 bases fit TRBD1. Trimming cost V 1 base and J 8 bases; bases outside gene matches: 3. Germline V lookup: CDR1 MGHDK, CDR2 SYGVNS. The CDR3 contains 15 residues. The CDR3 sequence is CASSESGTGGDEQFF. CDR3 nucleotide sequence: TGTGCCAGCAGTGAATCTGGGACAGGGGGCGATGAGCAGTTCTTC.

This rearrangement joins TRBV7-6 to TRBJ1-4; 9 nucleotides line up with TRBD1. Per the germline V gene, CDR1 is SGHVS and CDR2 is FNYEAQ. The CDR3 is 16 amino acids. V trimming: 5 bases; J trimming: 4 bases; junction bases outside the gene matches: 8. The DNA for the CDR3 is TGTGCCAGCAGCCGAGGGACAGGGCCGTTTAATGAAAAACTGTTTTTT. It is translated as CASSRGTGPFNEKLFF.

The chain links TRBV7-2 to TRBJ1-5; D unclear. Germline values: CDR1 SGHTA, CDR2 FQGNSA. V was shortened by 1 base and J by 0 bases, with 13 bases between the two germline ends. The CDR3 covers 17 residues. The CDR3: CASSLVPLIYSNQPQHF. The CDR3 DNA is TGTGCCAGCAGCTTAGTTCCCTTAATTTATAGCAATCAGCCCCAGCATTTT.

This clone was observed once. The rearrangement links TRBV5-1 to TRBJ2-1; 7 bases match TRBD1. Germline loops: CDR1 SGHRS, CDR2 YFSETQ. Trimming cost V 6 bases and J 0 bases; bases outside gene matches: 12. The CDR3 is 17 residues long. CDR3 loop: CASTRNPTGSSYNEQFF. The CDR3 DNA sequence: TGCGCCAGCACCCGAAACCCGACAGGGAGCTCCTACAATGAGCAGTTCTTC.

CDR3 protein: CASSAGTSDYNEQFF. The CDR3 DNA follows: TGCGCCAGCAGCGCCGGGACTAGCGATTACAATGAGCAGTTCTTC. The chain couples TRBV5-1 to TRBJ2-1, with 10 bases identical to TRBD2. The junction had 5 bases not matched to a gene; V was cut back by 4 bases and J by 4 bases. Germline loops: CDR1 SGHRS, CDR2 YFSETQ. CDR3 size: 15 residues.

The J gene is TRBJ2-1, the V gene TRBV5-1; no reliable D call. The CDR3 extends over 15 amino acids. Trimming took off 0 bases at V and 0 bases at J, with 7 bases between the two ends. Germline CDR1 is SGHRS and CDR2 is YFSETQ. The CDR3 spells CASSLVESSYNEQFF. The CDR3 region has the DNA TGCGCCAGCAGCTTGGTGGAGAGCTCCTACAATGAGCAGTTCTTC.

V is TRBV19 and J is TRBJ1-1, with 9 bases that match TRBD1. V was pared by 3 bases and J by 0 bases, with 5 bases of the junction left unmatched. Germline CDR1 reads LNHDA; CDR2 reads SQIVND (reference sequence). The CDR3 sequence is 16 residues long. In DNA form, the CDR3 reads TGTGCCAGTAGTATTATGACAGGGGGTTTGAACACTGAAGCTTTCTTT. As protein: CASSIMTGGLNTEAFF. The full variable domain, completed using reference TRBV19 and TRBJ1-1, is DGGITQSPKYLFRKEGQNVTLSCEQNLNHDAMYWYRQDPGQGLRLIYYSQIVNDFQKGDIAEGYSVSREKKESFPLTVTSAQKNPTAFYLCASSIMTGGLNTEAFFGQGTRLTVV.

This chain uses TRBV13 with TRBJ2-7; possibly TRBD2 for D (6 bases). The CDR3 has 15 residues. Germline loops: CDR1 PRHDT, CDR2 FYEKMQ (reference sequence). Trimming pared 5 bases from V and 3 bases from J, leaving 17 bases between. The CDR3 loop reads CASSPRGEASYEQYF. The CDR3 DNA reads as TGTGCCAGCAGCCCTCGTGGGGAGGCCAGCTACGAGCAGTACTTC. Drawing the rest from reference TRBV13 and TRBJ2-7, the complete variable domain is AAGVIQSPRHLIKEKRETATLKCYPIPRHDTVYWYQQGPGQDPQFLISFYEKMQSDKGSIPDRFSAQQFSDYHSELNMSSLELGDSALYFCASSPRGEASYEQYFGPGTRLTVT.

The chain joins TRBV29-1 to TRBJ1-1, with TRBD1 matching over 9 bases. Germline-derived CDR1 and CDR2 are SQVTM and ANQGSEA. The V and J ends lost 7 bases and 4 bases, in that order; junction bases with no gene match: 7. CDR3 length: 13 amino acids. CDR3 sequence (DNA): TGCAGCGAAACAGGGGGCGCGGTCACTGAAGCTTTCTTT. It specifies CSETGGAVTEAFF.

The V call is TRBV29-1, the J call TRBJ1-5, with D possibly TRBD1 on 5 matching bases. CDR3 length: 14 amino acids. V lost 7 bases and J lost 7, with 20 bases in between. CDR1 is SQVTM, CDR2 ANQGSEA, per germline. The CDR3 bases are TGCAGCGGGTCCGGCCGGGGGGGAGGGCAGCCCCAGCATTTT. It translates to CSGSGRGGGQPQHF.

This chain joins TRBV10-2 and TRBJ2-4, with unresolved D. The CDR3 spans 10 residues. Trimming pared 8 bases from V and 7 bases from J, leaving 6 bases between. Germline loops: CDR1 WSHSY, CDR2 SAAADI. CDR3 coding DNA: TGCGCCAGCCTCGGGAACATTCAGTACTTC. It specifies CASLGNIQYF.

The chain uses TRBV9 and TRBJ2-2, with a possible D match to TRBD1 (5 bases). Between the trimmed V and J ends, which lost 0 bases and 0 bases, there was a span of 9 bases. The CDR3 is 16 residues long. CDR1 SGDLS and CDR2 YYNGEE come from the germline V gene. The CDR3 nucleotides read TGTGCCAGCAGCGTAGAGGCCAGGGCGAACACCGGGGAGCTGTTTTTT. Residues: CASSVEARANTGELFF.

This chain connects TRBV30 to TRBJ1-1; a possible D gene is TRBD1 (6 bases). CDR1 is GTSNPN, CDR2 SVGIG, per germline (reference sequence). The CDR3 sequence is 14 residues long. V was cut by 4 bases and J by 4 bases, with 16 bases left in between. CDR3 nucleotides: TGTGCCTGGATAAACAGGGTCCCGGCCACTGAAGCTTTCTTT. Encoded protein: CAWINRVPATEAFF.

The V call is TRBV5-4, the J call TRBJ1-6; D gene uncertain. V shed 4 bases and J shed 11 bases, with 16 bases lying between them. Germline V gives CDR1 SGHNT, CDR2 YYREEE (reference sequence). This CDR3 region has 14 residues. The CDR3 is CASSPDPGFPPLHF. In DNA form, the CDR3 reads TGTGCCAGCAGCCCGGACCCGGGTTTTCCACCCCTCCACTTT.

V is TRBV4-2 and J is TRBJ1-1; TRBD1 agrees at 7 bases. V shed 2 bases, J shed 1 base, and the junction held 4 bases outside the gene matches. The CDR3 has 15 amino acids. CDR1 and CDR2 from the germline V gene are LGHNA and YNFKEQ. CDR3 coding DNA: TGTGCCAGCAGCCAATCACAGGGGAAGAACACTGAAGCTTTCTTT. It is translated as CASSQSQGKNTEAFF.

On this clone itself: In the same sample, other DNA sequences code for this CDR3. The rearrangement uses TRBV11-3 and TRBJ1-1, with D uncertain. Trimming cost V 3 bases and J 5 bases, with 4 bases left between them. This CDR3 is 11 amino acids long. Germline assignment: CDR1 SGHNT and CDR2 YENEEA. The CDR3: CASSLGTEAFF. Here the CDR3 DNA reads TGTGCCAGCAGCTTGGGGACTGAAGCTTTCTTT.